The T cell receptor beta chain described here comes from a study of T cells after posttransplantation cyclophosphamide (dated by TCRdb to the mid-2010s). At the level of the whole study: The study tracked T cell repertoire reconstitution by TRB sequencing after myeloablative bone marrow transplantation using posttransplantation cyclophosphamide as GVHD prophylaxis. Samples from 35 to 45 PTCy-treated patients, along with samples from approximately 15 of their related bone marrow donors, underwent antigen receptor sequencing. Blood from all 35 or so PTCy patients who had 1-year posttransplant specimens underwent TRB sequencing. In 3 patients, up to about 3 additional blood samples taken between 2 and 5.2 years after transplant also underwent TRB sequencing, as did pretransplant blood from several patients. Because TRA and TRB clonality correlated tightly in about 9 samples, the subsequent TCR analyses were limited to TRB only. Public TRB sequences were compared against a database of over 3,000 sequences linked to responses to pathogens, tumor antigens, self-antigens and alloantigens. What the work shows at the level of the full study, not this receptor alone: At 1-2 months, donor-recipient similarity was low but rose over the first year, and the later blood repertoires were often dominated by donor CD8+ memory clones. Across the approximately 42 patients, TRB clonality was highly associated with recipient CMV seropositivity and CMV reactivation, and diversity with PTCy was similar to that in the CNI/methotrexate controls. The TRB repertoires of T cells infiltrating skin or the GI tract showed only limited overlap with the TRB repertoires found in blood.

The CDR3 goes from the cysteine to the phenylalanine over 15 residues. Only the CDR3 portion is preserved as DNA: 45 bases, with reading frame beginning at the first base. Trimming leaves V shorter by 4 bases and J shorter by 7 bases, with the junction holding 6 bases beyond the gene matches. Looking up the germline V gene (reference sequence) yields CDR1 SGHKS and CDR2 YYEKEE. TRB sequencing used genomic DNA with the immunoSEQ assay at survey resolution or the hsTCRB kit. The authors processed their data as follows. The immunoSEQ software was used for initial read processing, and the LymphoSeq R package was used for repertoire analyses. Clonality was calculated as 1 minus normalized Shannon entropy, and the Gini coefficient was also calculated for each TRB dataset. Phenotypes of unsorted samples were inferred by mapping TRB sequences from sorted subsets of the recipient or donor onto the same recipient's unsorted samples. Held by TCRdb, this immuneACCESS table contains in-frame sequences only and omits some clones. Under half of the omission traces to an unresolved V gene where checked; the cause of the rest is unknown. Clone size and the V and J calls come from that table; the DNA yielded D and trimming. With about 40,000 clones recorded, this sample contains no clone counted only once. The ten largest clones capture about 5% of the sample.

On this clone itself: There is no known antigen for this receptor. Base qualities were left out, and no much larger clone turns up one base away.

Related bone marrow donors provided peripheral blood samples on the day of marrow donation. Peripheral blood and bone marrow mononuclear cells were isolated by Ficoll-Hypaque density centrifugation and cryopreserved. Recombination linked TRBV5-5 to TRBJ1-5; 12 nucleotides in the junction match TRBD1. Source material: PBMCs. This clonotype was obtained from a woman aged 50 to 60 in good health and a related stem cell transplant donor. The DNA sequence is TGTGCCAGCAGCCCGGGACAGGGGGCTTGGCAGCCCCAGCATTTT. It codes for CASSPGQGAWQPQHF. With all but the CDR3 taken from the reference TRBV5-5 and TRBJ1-5 genes, the full variable domain is: DAGVTQSPTHLIKTRGQQVTLRCSPISGHKSVSWYQQVLGQGPQFIFQYYEKEERGRGNFPDRFSARQFPNYSSELNVNALLLGDSALYLCASSPGQGAWQPQHFGDGTRLSIL.